This T cell receptor beta chain was recovered during a study of T cell repertoires in cytomegalovirus infection. Study-level background: It was the public TCR beta signatures that indicated both CMV infection and matching HLA type. General study findings and limits: HLA-C-restricted, CMV-specific TCR beta clonotypes were dominant ex vivo. Carriage of CMV together with the relevant HLA was identifiable through cumulative public TCR beta family frequency.

TCRdb re-derived calls from the reads in MiXCR, one entry per CDR3 protein. The profile shows about 340,000 distinct CDR3 sequences, 25% to 30% of them singletons. This clonotype was seen more than once but under ten times. The antigen is undetermined. The ends were cut back, 5 bases at V and 7 bases at J, with 12 bases in the middle. The CDR3 consists of 13 residues. Germline V gene lookup returns CDR1 SGHVS and CDR2 FNYEAQ. The sample consisted of cultured PBMCs, taken from culture after CMV antigen stimulation. The rearrangement joins TRBV7-6 to TRBJ1-5; D is uncertain. This TCR was recovered from a human donor in good health (CMV status not recorded). Some clones in this sample may be carry-over from other donors' samples. CDR3 DNA: TGTGCCAGCAGCGCCCCAACCGGACAGCCCCAGCATTTT. Amino acid sequence: CASSAPTGQPQHF.